This TCR beta chain was documented in a study of T cells expressing NK-cell markers. Findings and caveats of the study: Topping the CD3+CD56-NKG2C+ fraction as well were these clonotypes, in a handful of donors. It is unclear if expanded NKG2C-expressing clones target HCMV antigens.

The CDR3 length is 17 residues. cDNA encoding TCR beta was synthesized via 5'RACE template switching incorporating UMIs. TCRdb reprocessed the 5' RACE reads, with one entry per CDR3 protein and no DNA. The sample shows roughly 160,000 distinct CDR3 sequences, and approximately 17% sits with its ten largest clones. As concerns this clonotype: Its antigen is as yet unknown.

The V call is TRBV12-3 or TRBV12-4, the J call TRBJ2-2. The receptor was isolated from a woman between 18 and 69 years old in good health. Sequencing input: blood T cells: a sorted CD56 or NKG2C T cell subset, CD4+ or CD8+ T cells, or bulk PBMC T cells (not recorded which). The CDR3 sequence is CASSLNREAWVTGELFF.